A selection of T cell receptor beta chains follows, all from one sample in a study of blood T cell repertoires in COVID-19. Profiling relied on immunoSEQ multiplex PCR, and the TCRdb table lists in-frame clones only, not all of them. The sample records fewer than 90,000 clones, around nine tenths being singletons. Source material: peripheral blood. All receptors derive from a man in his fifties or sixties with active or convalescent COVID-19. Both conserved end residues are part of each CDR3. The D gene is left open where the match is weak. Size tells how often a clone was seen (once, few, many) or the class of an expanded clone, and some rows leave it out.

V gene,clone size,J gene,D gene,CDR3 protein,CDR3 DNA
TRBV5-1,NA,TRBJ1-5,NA,CASSPTGPNSNQPQHF,TGCGCCAGCAGCCCCACAGGGCCCAATAGCAATCAGCCCCAGCATTTT
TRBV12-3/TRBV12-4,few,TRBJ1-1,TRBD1,CASSRDSYEAFF,TGTGCCAGCAGCCGGGACAGCTATGAAGCTTTCTTT
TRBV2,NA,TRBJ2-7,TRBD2,CASRSGKGEQYF,TGTGCCAGCAGGAGCGGGAAAGGCGAGCAGTACTTC
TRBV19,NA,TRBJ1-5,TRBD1,CASSIDPGQGVNQPQHF,TGTGCCAGTAGTATAGACCCGGGACAGGGTGTGAATCAGCCCCAGCATTTT
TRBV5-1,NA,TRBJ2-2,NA,CASSFEGGELFF,TGCGCCAGCAGCTTTGAGGGCGGGGAGCTGTTTTTT
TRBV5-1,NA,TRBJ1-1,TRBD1,CASSLEGQSQFEAFF,TGCGCCAGCAGCCTGGAGGGACAGTCGCAATTCGAAGCTTTCTTT
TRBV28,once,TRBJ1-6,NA,CASSSGEGGLYNSPLHF,TGTGCCAGCAGTTCAGGAGAAGGGGGTCTCTATAATTCACCCCTCCACTTT
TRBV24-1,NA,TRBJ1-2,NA,CATSETTGLGYTF,TGTGCCACCAGTGAAACGACAGGTCTGGGCTACACCTTC
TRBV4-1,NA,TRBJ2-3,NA,CASSQERQGFTDTQYF,TGCGCCAGCAGCCAAGAAAGGCAGGGATTTACAGATACGCAGTATTTT
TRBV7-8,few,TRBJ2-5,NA,CASSLFSREETQYF,TGTGCCAGCAGCTTATTTTCCAGGGAAGAGACCCAGTACTTC
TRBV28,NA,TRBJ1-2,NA,CASSGGAVNYGYTF,TGTGCCAGCAGTGGGGGGGCAGTTAACTATGGCTACACCTTC
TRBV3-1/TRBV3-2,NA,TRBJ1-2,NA,CASSQEAGGYTF,TGTGCCAGCAGCCAAGAGGCAGGGGGCTACACCTTC
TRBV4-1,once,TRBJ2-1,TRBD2,CASSRAVAGAQDNEQFF,TGCGCCAGCAGCCGCGCCGTAGCGGGGGCGCAAGACAATGAGCAGTTCTTC
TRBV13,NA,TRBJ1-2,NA,CASSFRNYGYTF,TGTGCCAGCAGCTTTCGGAACTATGGCTACACCTTC
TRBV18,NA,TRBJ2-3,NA,CASSPSSEFSTDTQYF,TGTGCCAGCTCACCGTCTAGCGAGTTTAGCACAGATACGCAGTATTTT
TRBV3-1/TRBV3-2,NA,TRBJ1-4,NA,CASSWGESNEKLFF,TGTGCCAGCAGTTGGGGCGAATCTAATGAAAAACTGTTTTTT
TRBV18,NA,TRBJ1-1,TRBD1,CATAGGFDTEAFF,TGTGCGACCGCAGGGGGCTTCGACACTGAAGCTTTCTTT
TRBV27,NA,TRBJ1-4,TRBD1,CASSTWTGEKLFF,TGTGCCAGCAGTACCTGGACAGGGGAAAAACTGTTTTTT
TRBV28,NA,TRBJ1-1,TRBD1,CASSSTGEENTEAFF,TGTGCCAGCAGCTCGACAGGGGAGGAGAACACTGAAGCTTTCTTT
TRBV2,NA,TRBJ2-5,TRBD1,CASSVQGAETQYF,TGTGCCAGCAGCGTACAGGGGGCCGAGACCCAGTACTTC
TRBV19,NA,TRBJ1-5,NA,CASSGTKDQPQHF,TGTGCCAGTAGCGGGACAAAGGATCAGCCCCAGCATTTT
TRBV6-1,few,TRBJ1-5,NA,CASSEAGGWGNNQPQHF,TGTGCCAGCAGTGAAGCTGGGGGGTGGGGGAATAATCAGCCCCAGCATTTT
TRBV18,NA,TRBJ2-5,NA,CASSPPVGQGAETQYF,TGTGCCAGCTCACCACCGGTTGGTCAGGGCGCGGAGACCCAGTACTTC
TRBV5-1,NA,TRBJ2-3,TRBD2,CASSFGTSGSTDTQYF,TGCGCCAGCAGCTTCGGGACTAGCGGTAGCACAGATACGCAGTATTTT
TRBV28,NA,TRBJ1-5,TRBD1,CASSESRGRNQPQHF,TGTGCCAGCAGTGAATCCAGGGGGCGAAATCAGCCCCAGCATTTT
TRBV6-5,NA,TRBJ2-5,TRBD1,CASRLQGAWETQYF,TGTGCCAGCAGGTTACAGGGGGCATGGGAGACCCAGTACTTC
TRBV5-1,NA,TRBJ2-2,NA,CASSYRQENTGELFF,TGCGCCAGCAGCTATCGACAGGAGAACACCGGGGAGCTGTTTTTT
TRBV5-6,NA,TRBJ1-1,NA,CASSSRANTEAFF,TGTGCCAGCAGCTCCAGGGCGAACACTGAAGCTTTCTTT
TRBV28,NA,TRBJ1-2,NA,CASSFPLMGLKSYGYTF,TGTGCCAGCAGTTTCCCCCTTATGGGACTCAAAAGCTATGGCTACACCTTC
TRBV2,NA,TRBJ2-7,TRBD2,CASSDPAGGRYEQYF,TGTGCCAGCAGTGATCCAGCGGGGGGAAGATACGAGCAGTACTTC
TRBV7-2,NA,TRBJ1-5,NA,CASSLSRTGGPQHF,TGTGCCAGCAGCTTAAGTCGGACCGGAGGGCCCCAGCATTTT
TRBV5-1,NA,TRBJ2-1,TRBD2,CASSWAGTRSNEQFF,TGCGCCAGCAGCTGGGCCGGGACTAGAAGCAATGAGCAGTTCTTC
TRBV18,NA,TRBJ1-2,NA,CASSAVKNYGYTF,TGTGCCAGCTCAGCAGTCAAAAACTATGGCTACACCTTC
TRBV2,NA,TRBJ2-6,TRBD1,CASSGTGGNVLTF,TGTGCCAGCAGTGGGACAGGGGGCAACGTCCTGACTTTC
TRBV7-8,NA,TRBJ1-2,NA,CASSLDSHYTF,TGTGCCAGCAGCTTAGACAGTCACTACACCTTC
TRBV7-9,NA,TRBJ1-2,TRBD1,CASSLQDRAGYTF,TGTGCCAGCAGCTTGCAGGACAGGGCTGGCTACACCTTC
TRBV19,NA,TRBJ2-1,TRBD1,CASSMGQGAYNEQFF,TGTGCCAGTAGTATGGGACAGGGGGCTTACAATGAGCAGTTCTTC
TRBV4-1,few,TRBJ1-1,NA,CASSRQGNTEAFF,TGCGCCAGCAGCAGGCAGGGGAACACTGAAGCTTTCTTT
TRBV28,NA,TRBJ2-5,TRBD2,CASITGGTETQYF,TGTGCCAGCATCACGGGGGGGACAGAGACCCAGTACTTC
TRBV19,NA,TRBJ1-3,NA,CASRPDRNSGNTIYF,TGTGCCAGTAGGCCTGACAGGAACTCTGGAAACACCATATATTTT
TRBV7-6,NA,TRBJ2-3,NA,CASSFFQGSTDTQYF,TGTGCCAGCAGCTTTTTTCAGGGGAGCACAGATACGCAGTATTTT
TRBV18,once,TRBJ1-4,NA,CASSPSRGDGEKLFF,TGTGCCAGCTCACCATCCAGGGGAGACGGGGAAAAACTGTTTTTT
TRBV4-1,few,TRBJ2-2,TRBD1,CASSQIDRDTGELFF,TGCGCCAGCAGCCAAATCGACAGGGACACCGGGGAGCTGTTTTTT
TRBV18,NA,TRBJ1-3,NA,CASSPLQENTIYF,TGTGCCAGCTCGCCCCTACAGGAAAACACCATATATTTT
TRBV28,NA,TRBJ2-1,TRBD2,CASSLVSASGKYNEQFF,TGTGCCAGCAGTTTAGTTTCGGCTAGCGGGAAGTACAATGAGCAGTTCTTC
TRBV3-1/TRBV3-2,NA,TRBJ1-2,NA,CASSYREGGYTF,TGTGCCAGCAGCTATCGGGAAGGCGGCTACACCTTC
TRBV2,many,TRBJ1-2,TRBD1,CASSPGTGTNRDGYTF,TGTGCCAGCAGCCCCGGGACAGGGACGAATAGGGATGGCTACACCTTC
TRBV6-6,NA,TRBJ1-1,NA,CASSYAEISAEAFF,TGTGCCAGCAGTTACGCGGAGATATCAGCTGAAGCTTTCTTT
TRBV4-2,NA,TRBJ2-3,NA,CASSQDGGTDTQYF,TGTGCCAGCAGCCAAGATGGGGGGACAGATACGCAGTATTTT
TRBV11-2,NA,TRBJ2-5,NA,CASSFRGQRQETQYF,TGTGCCAGCAGCTTCCGAGGGCAGAGACAAGAGACCCAGTACTTC
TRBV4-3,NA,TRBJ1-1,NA,CASSQDRDSYTEAFF,TGCGCCAGCAGCCAAGACAGGGATAGTTACACTGAAGCTTTCTTT
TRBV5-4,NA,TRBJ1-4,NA,CASSSQGQGEKLFF,TGTGCCAGCAGCTCGCAGGGGCAGGGTGAAAAACTGTTTTTT
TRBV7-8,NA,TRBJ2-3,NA,CASSPSTDTQYF,TGTGCCAGCAGTCCAAGCACAGATACGCAGTATTTT
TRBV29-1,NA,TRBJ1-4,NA,CSVERGNEKLFF,TGCAGCGTTGAGCGGGGTAATGAAAAACTGTTTTTT